This T cell receptor beta chain is drawn from a study of blood T cell repertoires in COVID-19. Study-wide context: The samples span acute and convalescent COVID-19 from the United States, Italy and Spain. T cells, B-cell-depleted T cells, or PBMCs provided the cDNA or gDNA that served as material.

Only in-frame clones appear in the TCRdb table, and some are missing; sequencing was by immunoSEQ multiplex PCR. The table lists tens of thousands of clones, around 90% of them singletons, with approximately 5.3% in the top ten. This CDR3 is built from 15 residues. The V and J ends lost 3 bases and 6 bases, in that order; junction bases with no gene match: 9. Germline V gives CDR1 LNHDA, CDR2 SQIVND (reference sequence). The sample was peripheral blood. This receptor was identified in a man in his forties or fifties with acute or convalescent COVID-19. The chain is built from TRBV19 and TRBJ2-7; 9 bases are a match to TRBD2. As DNA, the CDR3 is TGTGCCAGTAGTATTAGGCGGGAGGGCCTGGTCGAGCAGTACTTC. This encodes CASSIRREGLVEQYF.